The 30 T cell receptor beta chains below come from one sample, sequenced in a study of cytotoxic CD8 clonotypes in ibrutinib-treated CLL. Repertoires were generated with immunoSEQ multiplex PCR, while TCRdb's copy carries only in-frame clones and drops some. The data hold roughly 150,000 clones, with about 80% observed a single time. The material was PBMCs, obtained after 24 months of ibrutinib treatment. These receptors all come from a human donor with chronic lymphocytic leukemia.

The gene calls are TRBV19 and TRBJ2-7; the D gene could be TRBD1 or TRBD2 (5 bases each). CDR1 LNHDA and CDR2 SQIVND come from the germline V gene (reference sequence). The length of the CDR3 is 15 residues. V was shortened by 6 bases and J by 2 bases, with 17 bases between the two germline ends. CDR3 region: CASRGTGTPTYEQYF. The CDR3 DNA reads TGTGCCAGTAGAGGCACGGGGACCCCTACCTACGAGCAGTACTTC.

V gene TRBV28 combines with J gene TRBJ1-1; TRBD1 matches 8 bases. Germline CDR1 reads MDHEN; CDR2 reads SYDVKM. V shed 5 bases, J shed 5 bases, and the junction held 7 bases outside the gene matches. This CDR3 has 14 amino acids. The CDR3 DNA reads as TGTGCCAGCAGTATACGGACAGGGTGGACTGAAGCTTTCTTT. Translating it yields CASSIRTGWTEAFF.

The V call is TRBV11-1, the J call TRBJ2-2; D is ambiguous. CDR1 is SGHAT and CDR2 is FQDESV in the germline V gene (reference sequence). Trimming removed 4 bases at V and 4 bases at J, with 4 bases between. This CDR3 region has 12 residues. In DNA, the CDR3 is TGTGCCAGCAGCTGGTTCACCGGGGAGCTGTTTTTT. Its translation is CASSWFTGELFF.

The chain combines TRBV5-6 with TRBJ1-3; 8 positions agree with TRBD1. After removal of 4 bases from V and 5 bases from J, the junction contained 11 bases not matched to a gene. There are 16 residues in the CDR3. Germline V gene lookup returns CDR1 SGHDT and CDR2 YYEEEE. The CDR3 DNA sequence: TGTGCCAGCAGCGCCATCACGGGACAGGCTAGAAACACCATATATTTT. This gives the protein CASSAITGQARNTIYF.

V is TRBV5-6 and J is TRBJ2-1; 14 bases are a match to TRBD2. V was clipped by 5 bases and J by 5 bases; unmatched bases: 6. Germline CDR1 and CDR2: SGHDT and YYEEEE. The CDR3 spans 16 residues. CDR3 sequence (DNA): TGTGCCAGCAGGGGACTAGCGGGAGACCTCCACAATGAGCAGTTCTTC. This encodes CASRGLAGDLHNEQFF.

The chain links TRBV27 to TRBJ2-5; tentatively, D is TRBD1 (6 bases). The CDR3 consists of 19 residues. V shed 5 bases and J shed 5 bases, with 30 bases lying between them. Germline CDR1 is MNHEY and CDR2 is SMNVEV (reference sequence). As DNA, the CDR3 is TGTGCCAGCAGTCCACACCTAACAGGGAGTCGTGTTCGTCGGGAGACCCAGTACTTC. Protein: CASSPHLTGSRVRRETQYF.

The chain combines TRBV5-1 with TRBJ1-4; D unresolved. The V end was cut by 0 bases, the J end by 3 bases, with 6 bases between. The CDR3 is 14 residues long. Per the germline V gene, CDR1 is SGHRS and CDR2 is YFSETQ. In nucleotides, the CDR3 is TGCGCCAGCAGCTTGGGGGCTTCTAATGAAAAACTGTTTTTT. Residues: CASSLGASNEKLFF. Using reference TRBV5-1 and TRBJ1-4 for the parts outside the CDR3, the full variable domain is KAGVTQTPRYLIKTRGQQVTLSCSPISGHRSVSWYQQTPGQGLQFLFEYFSETQRNKGNFPGRFSGRQFSNSRSEMNVSTLELGDSALYLCASSLGASNEKLFFGSGTQLSVL.

This clone was detected once. The chain is built from TRBV7-2 and TRBJ2-7; TRBD1 matches 8 bases. The V segment lost 4 bases and the J segment 7 bases; nucleotides outside the gene matches: 9. Germline assignment: CDR1 SGHTA and CDR2 FQGNSA. This CDR3 is 14 amino acids long. CDR3 DNA sequence: TGTGCCAGCAGCTACTCACAGGGGGTTTGGGAGCAGTACTTC. It specifies CASSYSQGVWEQYF.

The chain has TRBV7-3 and TRBJ1-1; 10 positions match TRBD1. V trimming: 5 bases; J trimming: 5 bases; junction bases outside the gene matches: 5. CDR3 length equals 14 residues. The germline V gene has CDR1 SGHTA and CDR2 FQGTGA. The CDR3 is CASSLDRGDTEAFF. CDR3 nucleotides: TGTGCCAGCAGCCTGGACAGGGGGGATACTGAAGCTTTCTTT.

The J gene is TRBJ1-1, the V gene TRBV5-1; D gene unclear. The CDR3 totals 16 residues. Germline V gene lookup returns CDR1 SGHRS and CDR2 YFSETQ. V dropped 4 bases and J dropped 0 bases, with 16 bases sitting between them. The CDR3 region has the DNA TGCGCCAGCAGCGCTCAAGGGAATTCGGTGAACACTGAAGCTTTCTTT. Protein: CASSAQGNSVNTEAFF.

V is TRBV7-3 and J is TRBJ2-3; D possibly corresponds to TRBD2 (5 bases). The germline CDR1 and CDR2 sequences are SGHTA and FQGTGA. The CDR3 is made up of 15 amino acids. Trimming took off 5 bases at V and 0 bases at J, with 12 bases between the two ends. CDR3 region: CASSPSAGSTDTQYF. CDR3 nucleotides: TGTGCCAGCAGCCCCAGCGCGGGTAGCACAGATACGCAGTATTTT.

Only a few counts were recorded for this clone. The genes are TRBV2 and TRBJ1-2; maybe TRBD1 (5 bases). The V gene's germline CDR1 is SNHLY and CDR2 FYNNEI. The V gene lost 8 bases and the J gene lost 7 bases, with 17 bases spanning the gap. The CDR3 contains 13 residues. CDR3 protein: CASATDAARGYTF. In nucleotides, the CDR3 is TGTGCCAGCGCGACAGACGCAGCTCGTGGCTACACCTTC. The full variable domain, in which reference TRBV2 and TRBJ1-2 provide the parts outside the CDR3, is EPEVTQTPSHQVTQMGQEVILRCVPISNHLYFYWYRQILGQKVEFLVSFYNNEISEKSEIFDDQFSVERPDGSNFTLKIRSTKLEDSAMYFCASATDAARGYTFGSGTRLTVV.

The V gene is TRBV10-3, the J gene TRBJ1-1; D not resolved. V lost 3 bases to trimming and J lost 1 base, with 15 bases between them. CDR3 length: 16 residues. Germline V gene sequence: CDR1 ENHRY, CDR2 SYGVKD. The CDR3 DNA follows: TGTGCCATCAGTGATCCCCATCGGACCGAGAACACTGAAGCTTTCTTT. This codes for CAISDPHRTENTEAFF.

This clone has a handful of counts. This chain uses TRBV6-1 with TRBJ2-2, with 9 bases that match TRBD1. V gave up 10 bases and J gave up 4 bases; unmatched junction bases: 7. Germline V gives CDR1 MNHNS, CDR2 SASEGT. The CDR3 consists of 14 residues. CDR3 protein: CAINRGLSTGELFF. CDR3 DNA: TGTGCCATAAACAGGGGGCTGAGCACCGGGGAGCTGTTTTTT.

This chain uses TRBV7-3 with TRBJ2-5, with TRBD2 matching over 9 bases. The germline V gene has CDR1 SGHTA and CDR2 FQGTGA. The V gene end was trimmed by 5 bases and the J gene end by 5 bases; junction bases not matched to a gene: 3. The CDR3 runs to 13 residues. CDR3 DNA: TGTGCCAGCAGCCCCGGACTAGCGGAGACCCAGTACTTC. Protein: CASSPGLAETQYF.

The chain couples TRBV5-1 to TRBJ2-1; 11 bases are a match to TRBD2. Germline CDR1 and CDR2: SGHRS and YFSETQ. The CDR3 runs 16 residues. V shed 0 bases and J 3 bases; nucleotides not matched to a gene: 2. The CDR3 nucleotides are TGCGCCAGCAGCTTGGACGGGACTAGCGGCTACAATGAGCAGTTCTTC. Translating it yields CASSLDGTSGYNEQFF.

The rearrangement uses TRBV9 and TRBJ1-6, with 9 bases fitting TRBD1. CDR1 SGDLS and CDR2 YYNGEE come from the germline V gene. This CDR3 has 16 amino acids. Trimming removed 3 bases from V and 9 bases from J; junction bases left unmatched: 10. CDR3 region: CASSGGGRQGVSPLHF. The CDR3 DNA is TGTGCCAGCAGCGGCGGAGGCAGACAGGGGGTTTCACCCCTCCACTTT. Looking up the rest from reference TRBV9 and TRBJ1-6 gives the full variable domain: DSGVTQTPKHLITATGQRVTLRCSPRSGDLSVYWYQQSLDQGLQFLIQYYNGEERAKGNILERFSAQQFPDLHSELNLSSLELGDSALYFCASSGGGRQGVSPLHFGNGTRLTVT.

The gene calls are TRBV10-1 and TRBJ1-2, with a weak D call TRBD1 (5 bases). Trimming cost V 6 bases and J 6 bases, with 17 bases left between them. Per the germline V gene, CDR1 is WNHNN and CDR2 is SYGVQD (reference sequence). This CDR3 comprises 14 residues. The CDR3 sequence: CASSPGGDRNGYTF. The DNA for the CDR3 is TGCGCCAGCAGCCCTGGGGGGGATAGGAATGGCTACACCTTC.

The sample holds a few counts of this clone. V gene TRBV27 combines with J gene TRBJ2-7; no reliable D call. The germline CDR1 and CDR2 sequences are MNHEY and SMNVEV (reference sequence). V was pared by 8 bases and J by 5 bases, with 16 bases between. This CDR3 is 13 amino acids long. The chain's CDR3 is CASGDNPGNEQYF. CDR3 nucleotide sequence: TGTGCCAGCGGAGACAACCCTGGCAACGAGCAGTACTTC.

The V call is TRBV30, the J call TRBJ2-7, with unresolved D. The CDR3 has 13 residues. In germline, CDR1 is GTSNPN, CDR2 SVGIG (reference sequence). V lost 3 bases and J lost 6, with 15 bases in between. The CDR3 reads CAWRNPGLGEQYF. The CDR3 DNA follows: TGTGCCTGGAGAAACCCTGGGTTGGGCGAGCAGTACTTC.

The rearrangement joins TRBV30 to TRBJ1-6; D is undetermined. Trimming took off 3 bases at V and 10 bases at J, with 13 bases between the two ends. CDR3 length: 13 amino acids. Germline V gene sequence: CDR1 GTSNPN, CDR2 SVGIG (reference sequence). The CDR3 sequence: CAWRGVIISPLHF. In nucleotides, the CDR3 is TGTGCCTGGAGGGGAGTAATAATATCACCCCTCCACTTT.

CDR3 bases: TGTGCCAGCAGAAAGAGCGAGGCATTGAACACTGAAGCTTTCTTT. The encoded protein is CASRKSEALNTEAFF. The gene calls are TRBV6-5 and TRBJ1-1, with no clear D. The CDR3 loop spans 15 amino acids. The germline CDR1 and CDR2 sequences are MNHEY and SVGAGI. Trimming stripped 6 bases from V and 0 bases from J, with 14 bases between.

The CDR3 loop is CASSLDASLNQPQHF. The CDR3 DNA reads as TGCGCCAGCAGCTTGGACGCCAGTCTCAATCAGCCCCAGCATTTT. J is TRBJ1-5 and V is TRBV5-1; D gene ambiguous. Per germline, CDR1 SGHRS and CDR2 YFSETQ. This CDR3 region has 15 residues. V was pared by 0 bases and J by 3 bases, with 10 bases between.

This chain joins TRBV9 and TRBJ1-5; tentatively, D is TRBD1 (6 bases). Deletions cut 4 bases from V and 4 bases from J, with 9 bases between. The germline V gene has CDR1 SGDLS and CDR2 YYNGEE. The CDR3 consists of 13 residues. The chain's CDR3 is CASSKGGNQPQHF. Here the CDR3 DNA reads TGTGCCAGCAGCAAGGGGGGAAATCAGCCCCAGCATTTT.

V gene TRBV7-2 combines with J gene TRBJ1-3; D ambiguous. Germline V gene data show CDR1 as SGHTA and CDR2 as FQGNSA. The CDR3 spans 18 residues. V was trimmed by 5 bases and J by 1 base, leaving 21 bases between them. CDR3 DNA sequence: TGTGCCAGCAGCGTGGATGGAGGGCGGACTTCGTCTGGAAACACCATATATTTT. Amino acid sequence: CASSVDGGRTSSGNTIYF. Looking up the rest from reference TRBV7-2 and TRBJ1-3 gives the full variable domain: GAGVSQSPSNKVTEKGKDVELRCDPISGHTALYWYRQSLGQGLEFLIYFQGNSAPDKSGLPSDRFSAERTGGSVSTLTIQRTQQEDSAVYLCASSVDGGRTSSGNTIYFGEGSWLTVV.

This clone was counted a few times. The chain uses TRBV18 and TRBJ2-3; D tentatively reads TRBD1 or TRBD2 (5 bases each). CDR1 is KGHSH, CDR2 LQKENI, per germline. This CDR3 has 15 amino acids. Trimming removed 6 bases from V and 7 bases from J, with 20 bases in between. As DNA, the CDR3 is TGTGCCAGCTCCCAGTGGGGGACGGAGCTCCATACGCAGTATTTT. Its protein product is CASSQWGTELHTQYF.

The CDR3, as DNA: TGTGCCAGCAGCGTAGTAGCGGGAGTGGGGGAGCAGTACTTC. It encodes CASSVVAGVGEQYF. The rearrangement joins TRBV9 to TRBJ2-7; 9 nucleotides align to TRBD2. The CDR3 loop spans 14 amino acids. Germline V gene sequence: CDR1 SGDLS, CDR2 YYNGEE. Trimming at V came to 0 bases and at J to 7 bases, leaving 5 bases not matched to a gene. The complete variable domain, with remaining parts taken from reference TRBV9 and TRBJ2-7, reads DSGVTQTPKHLITATGQRVTLRCSPRSGDLSVYWYQQSLDQGLQFLIQYYNGEERAKGNILERFSAQQFPDLHSELNLSSLELGDSALYFCASSVVAGVGEQYFGPGTRLTVT.

V gene TRBV18 combines with J gene TRBJ2-1; 8 positions match TRBD2. The germline gives CDR1 KGHSH, CDR2 LQKENI. The CDR3 loop spans 15 amino acids. With V trimmed by 6 bases and J by 5 bases, 9 bases remained unmatched. The CDR3 nucleotides are TGTGCCAGCTCTCCCGGGGTAGCGGGGAACAATGAGCAGTTCTTC. Translation gives CASSPGVAGNNEQFF.

The chain is built from TRBV5-1 and TRBJ2-1; the D gene could be TRBD1 or TRBD2 (6 bases each). The V and J ends lost 1 base and 4 bases respectively, with 12 bases between them. This CDR3 has 15 amino acids. Germline V gene sequence: CDR1 SGHRS, CDR2 YFSETQ. The CDR3 loop reads CASSLMGAGYNEQFF. The CDR3 DNA sequence: TGCGCCAGCAGCTTGATGGGGGCGGGGTACAATGAGCAGTTCTTC.

This rearrangement joins TRBV30 to TRBJ2-7, with 13 bases aligning to TRBD2. With 2 bases clipped from V and 5 bases from J, the junction kept 6 bases outside the gene matches. The length of the CDR3 is 15 residues. Germline V CDR1 and CDR2: GTSNPN, SVGIG (reference sequence). CDR3 sequence (DNA): TGTGCCTGGAGTCATAGGACTAGCGGGAGCCACGAGCAGTACTTC. Translating gives CAWSHRTSGSHEQYF.